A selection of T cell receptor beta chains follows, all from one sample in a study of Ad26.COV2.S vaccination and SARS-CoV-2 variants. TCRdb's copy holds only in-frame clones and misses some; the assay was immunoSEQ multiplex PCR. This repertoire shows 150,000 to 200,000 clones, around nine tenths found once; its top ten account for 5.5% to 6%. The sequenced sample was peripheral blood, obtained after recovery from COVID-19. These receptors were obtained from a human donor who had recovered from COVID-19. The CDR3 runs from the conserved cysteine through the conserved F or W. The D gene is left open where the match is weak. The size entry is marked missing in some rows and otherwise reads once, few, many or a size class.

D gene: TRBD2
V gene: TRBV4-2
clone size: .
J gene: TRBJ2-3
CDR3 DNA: TGTGCCAGCAGCCCACCAATCCTAGCGGGGGGGCCAGATACGCAGTATTTT
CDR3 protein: CASSPPILAGGPDTQYF

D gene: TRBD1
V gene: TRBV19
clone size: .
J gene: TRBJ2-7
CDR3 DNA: TGTGCCAGTACCCCGGGACAGGGAGGCTCGTACGAGCAGTACTTC
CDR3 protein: CASTPGQGGSYEQYF

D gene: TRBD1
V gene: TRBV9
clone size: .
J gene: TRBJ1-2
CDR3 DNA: TGTGCCAGCAGCACCTCGATAGGGGGACAGGGGATTGAAATAAGAGGCTACACCTTC
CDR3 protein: CASSTSIGGQGIEIRGYTF

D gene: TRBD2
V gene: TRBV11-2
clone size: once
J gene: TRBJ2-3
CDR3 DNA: TGTGCCAGCAGCCAGACTAGCGGTGGCACAGATACGCAGTATTTT
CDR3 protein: CASSQTSGGTDTQYF

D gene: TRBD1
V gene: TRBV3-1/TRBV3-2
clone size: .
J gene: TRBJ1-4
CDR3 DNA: TGTGCCAGCAGCCCTTCTGCGGGACAGCGTGAAAAACTGTTTTTT
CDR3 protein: CASSPSAGQREKLFF

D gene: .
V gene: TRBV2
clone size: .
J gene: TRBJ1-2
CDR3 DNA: TGTGCCAGCTCTTCGCAGACACTAGGATATGGCTACACCTTC
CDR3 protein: CASSSQTLGYGYTF

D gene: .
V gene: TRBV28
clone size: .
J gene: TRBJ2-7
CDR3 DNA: TGTGCCAGCAGTCGAAGGGGTTACGAGCAGTACTTC
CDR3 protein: CASSRRGYEQYF

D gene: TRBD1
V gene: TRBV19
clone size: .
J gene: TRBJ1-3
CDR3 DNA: TGTGCCAGTAGTCCACAGGGGAACGGAGGAAACACCATATATTTT
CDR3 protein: CASSPQGNGGNTIYF

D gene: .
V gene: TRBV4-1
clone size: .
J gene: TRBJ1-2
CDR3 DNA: TGCGCCAGCAGCCAAGGTACCAGAGATTATGGCTACACCTTC
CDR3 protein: CASSQGTRDYGYTF

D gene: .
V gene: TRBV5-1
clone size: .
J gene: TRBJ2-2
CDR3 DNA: TGCGCCAGCAGCTTGTCGGGTCCTCCCACCGGGGAGCTGTTTTTT
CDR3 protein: CASSLSGPPTGELFF

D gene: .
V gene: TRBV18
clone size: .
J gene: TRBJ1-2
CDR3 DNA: TGTGCCAGCTCACCCTCGGATGGCTACACCTTC
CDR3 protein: CASSPSDGYTF

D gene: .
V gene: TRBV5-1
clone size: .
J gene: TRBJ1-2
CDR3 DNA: TGCGCCAGCAGCCTCCCGTCTAACTATGGCTACACCTTC
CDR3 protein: CASSLPSNYGYTF

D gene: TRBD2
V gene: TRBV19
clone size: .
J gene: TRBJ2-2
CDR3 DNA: TGTGCCAGTAGTACTACTGGGACTAGCGGGGGTAACACCGGGGAGCTGTTTTTT
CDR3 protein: CASSTTGTSGGNTGELFF

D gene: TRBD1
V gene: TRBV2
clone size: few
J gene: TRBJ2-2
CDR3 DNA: TGTGCCAGCACAAGGGACAGGGGCGAACTGAACACCGGGGAGCTGTTTTTT
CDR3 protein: CASTRDRGELNTGELFF

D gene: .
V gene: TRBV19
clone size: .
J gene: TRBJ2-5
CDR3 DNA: TGTGCCAGTAGTATAGGTCTTGAGGAGACCCAGTACTTC
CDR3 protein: CASSIGLEETQYF

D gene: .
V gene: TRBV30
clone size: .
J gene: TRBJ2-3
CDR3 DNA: TGTGCCTGCAGGGACAGCACAGATACGCAGTATTTT
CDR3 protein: CACRDSTDTQYF

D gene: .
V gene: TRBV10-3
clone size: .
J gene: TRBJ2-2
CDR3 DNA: TGTGCCATCAGTGAGTCTGGCACAGGGAATGCGAACACCGGGGAGCTGTTTTTT
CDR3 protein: CAISESGTGNANTGELFF

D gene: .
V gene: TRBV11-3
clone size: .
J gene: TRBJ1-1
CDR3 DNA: TGTGCCAGCAGCCAAGACGACAGAAGGGCTTTCTTT
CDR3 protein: CASSQDDRRAFF

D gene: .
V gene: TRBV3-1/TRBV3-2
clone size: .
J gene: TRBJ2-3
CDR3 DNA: TGTGCCAGCAGCCAAGCACAGGGCTTCACAGATACGCAGTATTTT
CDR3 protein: CASSQAQGFTDTQYF

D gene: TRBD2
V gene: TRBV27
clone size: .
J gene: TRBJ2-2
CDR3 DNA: TGTGCCAGCAGTCCCGGGACTAGCGGCACCGGGGAGCTGTTTTTT
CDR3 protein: CASSPGTSGTGELFF

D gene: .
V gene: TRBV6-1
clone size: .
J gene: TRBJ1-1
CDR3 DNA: TGTGCCAGCAGTGAAGTGGGGGGAGGATCGACTGAAGCTTTCTTT
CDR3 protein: CASSEVGGGSTEAFF

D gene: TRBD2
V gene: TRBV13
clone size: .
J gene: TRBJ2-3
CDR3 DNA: TGTGCCAGCAGCGAGGGACTAGCGGGCACAGATACGCAGTATTTT
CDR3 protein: CASSEGLAGTDTQYF